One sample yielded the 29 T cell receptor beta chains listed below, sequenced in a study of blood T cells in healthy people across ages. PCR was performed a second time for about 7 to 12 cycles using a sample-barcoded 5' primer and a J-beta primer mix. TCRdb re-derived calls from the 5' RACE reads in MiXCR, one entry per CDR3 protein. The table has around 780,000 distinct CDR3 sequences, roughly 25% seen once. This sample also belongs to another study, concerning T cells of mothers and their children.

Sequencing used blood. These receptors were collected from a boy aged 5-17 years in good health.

CDR3 residues: CASRSQSAQYF. The CDR3 region has the DNA TGTGCCAGCAGGTCCCAGTCGGCCCAGTACTTC. The chain joins TRBV7-9 to TRBJ2-1; D gene uncertain. The J call may be wrong; the DNA end is better matched by TRBJ2-5. The CDR3 contains 11 residues. Germline CDR1 and CDR2: SEHNR and FQNEAQ (reference sequence).

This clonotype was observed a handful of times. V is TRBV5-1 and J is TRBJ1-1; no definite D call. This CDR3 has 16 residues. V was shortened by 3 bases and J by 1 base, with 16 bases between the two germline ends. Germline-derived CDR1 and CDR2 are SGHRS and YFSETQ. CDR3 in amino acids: CASSSPPGITNTEAFF. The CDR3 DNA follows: TGCGCCAGCAGCTCACCACCGGGGATCACGAACACTGAAGCTTTCTTT.

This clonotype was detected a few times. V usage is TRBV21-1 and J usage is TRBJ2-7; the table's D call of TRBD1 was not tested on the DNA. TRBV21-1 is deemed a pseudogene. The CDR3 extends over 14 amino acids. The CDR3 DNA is TGTGCCAGCAGCAATATCCGGGGGGACTACGAGCAGTACTTC. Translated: CASSNIRGDYEQYF.

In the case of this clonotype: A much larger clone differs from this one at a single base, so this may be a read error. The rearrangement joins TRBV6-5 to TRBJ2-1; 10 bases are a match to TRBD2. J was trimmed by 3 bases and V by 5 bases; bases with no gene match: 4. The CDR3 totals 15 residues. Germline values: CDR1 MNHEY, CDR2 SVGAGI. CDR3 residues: CASSSGGVDYNEQFF. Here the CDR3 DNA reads TGTGCCAGCAGTAGCGGGGGGGTAGACTACAATGAGCAGTTCTTC.

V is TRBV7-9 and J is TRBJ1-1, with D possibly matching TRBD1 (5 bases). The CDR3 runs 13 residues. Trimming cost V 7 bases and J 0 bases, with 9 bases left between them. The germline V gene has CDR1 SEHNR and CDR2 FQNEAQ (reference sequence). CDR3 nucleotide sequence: TGTGCCAGCAAGGGACGGGTGAACACTGAAGCTTTCTTT. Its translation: CASKGRVNTEAFF.

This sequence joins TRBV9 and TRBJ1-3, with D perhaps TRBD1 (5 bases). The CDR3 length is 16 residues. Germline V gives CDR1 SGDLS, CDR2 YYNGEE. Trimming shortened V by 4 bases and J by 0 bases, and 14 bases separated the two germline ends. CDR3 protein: CASSTGLLSSGNTIYF. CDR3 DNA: TGTGCCAGCAGCACGGGACTCCTGAGCTCTGGAAACACCATATATTTT.

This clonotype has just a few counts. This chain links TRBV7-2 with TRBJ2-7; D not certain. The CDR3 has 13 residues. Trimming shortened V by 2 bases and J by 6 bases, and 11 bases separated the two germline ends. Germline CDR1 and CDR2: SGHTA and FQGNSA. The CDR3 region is CASSLSLAREQYF. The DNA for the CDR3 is TGTGCCAGCAGCTTAAGTTTAGCACGCGAGCAGTACTTC.

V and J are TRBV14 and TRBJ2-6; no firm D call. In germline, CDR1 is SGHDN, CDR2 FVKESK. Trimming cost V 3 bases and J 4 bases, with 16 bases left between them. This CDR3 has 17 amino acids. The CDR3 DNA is TGTGCCAGCAGCCAGGCCGAATTGGGTGCGGGGGCCAACGTCCTGACTTTC. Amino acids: CASSQAELGAGANVLTF.

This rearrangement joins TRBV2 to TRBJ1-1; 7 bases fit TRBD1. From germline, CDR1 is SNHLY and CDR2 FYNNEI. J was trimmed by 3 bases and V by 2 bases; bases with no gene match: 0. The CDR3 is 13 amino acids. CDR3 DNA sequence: TGTGCCAGCAGTGAAACAGGGGACACTGAAGCTTTCTTT. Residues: CASSETGDTEAFF.

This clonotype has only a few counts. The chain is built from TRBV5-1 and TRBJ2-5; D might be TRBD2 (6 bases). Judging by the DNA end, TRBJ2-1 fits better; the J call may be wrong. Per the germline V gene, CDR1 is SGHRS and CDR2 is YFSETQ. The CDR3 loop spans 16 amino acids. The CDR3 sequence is CASSLAGGLGYNEQFF. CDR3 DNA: TGCGCCAGCAGCTTGGCCGGGGGACTGGGCTACAATGAGCAGTTCTTC.

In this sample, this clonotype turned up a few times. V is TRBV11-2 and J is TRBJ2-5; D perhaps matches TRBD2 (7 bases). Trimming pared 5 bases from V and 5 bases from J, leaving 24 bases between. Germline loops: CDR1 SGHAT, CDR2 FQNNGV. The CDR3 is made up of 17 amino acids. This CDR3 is CASSLGRRDTREETQYF. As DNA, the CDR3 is TGTGCCAGCAGCCTCGGGAGGAGGGACACCCGTGAGGAGACCCAGTACTTC.

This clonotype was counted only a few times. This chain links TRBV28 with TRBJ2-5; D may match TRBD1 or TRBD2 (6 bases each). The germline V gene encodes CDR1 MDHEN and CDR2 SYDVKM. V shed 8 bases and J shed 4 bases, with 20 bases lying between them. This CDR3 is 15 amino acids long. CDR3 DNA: TGTGCCAGCGGAGGAGGTTGGGGGGCAGCAGAGACCCAGTACTTC. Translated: CASGGGWGAAETQYF.

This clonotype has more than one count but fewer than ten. CDR3 DNA: TGCGCCAGCAGCCCAGCGAATCCTGGGGCCAACGTCCTGACTTTC. The encoded protein is CASSPANPGANVLTF. This rearrangement joins TRBV5-1 to TRBJ2-6, with unresolved D. Germline CDR1 reads SGHRS; CDR2 reads YFSETQ. This CDR3 has 15 amino acids. Trimming took off 4 bases at V and 2 bases at J, with 10 bases between the two ends. The full variable domain, completed using reference TRBV5-1 and TRBJ2-6, is KAGVTQTPRYLIKTRGQQVTLSCSPISGHRSVSWYQQTPGQGLQFLFEYFSETQRNKGNFPGRFSGRQFSNSRSEMNVSTLELGDSALYLCASSPANPGANVLTFGAGSRLTVL.

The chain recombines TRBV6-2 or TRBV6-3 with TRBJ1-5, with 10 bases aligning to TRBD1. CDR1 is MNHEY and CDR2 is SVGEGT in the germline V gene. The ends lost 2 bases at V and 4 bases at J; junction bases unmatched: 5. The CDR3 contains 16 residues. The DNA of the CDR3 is TGTGCCAGCAGTTACCCAGGGACAGGGGATAATCAGCCCCAGCATTTT. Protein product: CASSYPGTGDNQPQHF.

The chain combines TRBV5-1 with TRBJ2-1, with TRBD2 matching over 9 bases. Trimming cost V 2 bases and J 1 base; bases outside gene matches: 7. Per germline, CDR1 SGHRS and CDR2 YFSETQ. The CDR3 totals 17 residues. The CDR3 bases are TGCGCCAGCAGCTTCCTCAGCGGGGGGCCATCCTACAATGAGCAGTTCTTC. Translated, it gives CASSFLSGGPSYNEQFF.

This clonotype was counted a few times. CDR3 amino acids: CSTQGGLQETQYF. CDR3 sequence (DNA): TGCAGTACCCAGGGGGGTTTACAAGAGACCCAGTACTTC. J is TRBJ2-1 and V is TRBV20-1, with D perhaps matching TRBD1 (7 bases). The assigned J gene may be wrong: the sequence end matches TRBJ2-5 better. The CDR3 loop spans 13 amino acids. Germline loops: CDR1 DFQATT, CDR2 SNEGSKA (reference sequence).

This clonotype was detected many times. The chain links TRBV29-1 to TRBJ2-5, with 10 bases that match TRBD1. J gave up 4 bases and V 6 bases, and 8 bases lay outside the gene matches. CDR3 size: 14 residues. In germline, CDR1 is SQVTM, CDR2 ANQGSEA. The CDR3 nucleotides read TGCAGCGTCCAGACCGGACAGGGGGTAGAGACCCAGTACTTC. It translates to CSVQTGQGVETQYF.

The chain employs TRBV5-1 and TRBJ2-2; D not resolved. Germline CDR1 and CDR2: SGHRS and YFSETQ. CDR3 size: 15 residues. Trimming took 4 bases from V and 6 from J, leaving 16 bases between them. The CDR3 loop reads CASSNYPKGPGELFF. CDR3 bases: TGCGCCAGCAGCAACTATCCTAAGGGCCCCGGGGAGCTGTTTTTT.

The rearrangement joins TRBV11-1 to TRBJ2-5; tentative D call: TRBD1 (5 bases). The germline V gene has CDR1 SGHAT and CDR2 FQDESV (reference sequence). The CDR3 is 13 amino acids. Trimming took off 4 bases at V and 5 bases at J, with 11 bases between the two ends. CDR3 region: CASSSWSGETQYF. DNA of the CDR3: TGTGCCAGCAGCTCCTGGTCAGGGGAGACCCAGTACTTC.

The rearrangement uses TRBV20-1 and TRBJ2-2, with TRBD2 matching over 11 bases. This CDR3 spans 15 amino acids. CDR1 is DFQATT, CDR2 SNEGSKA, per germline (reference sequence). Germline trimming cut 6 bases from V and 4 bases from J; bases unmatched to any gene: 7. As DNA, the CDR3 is TGCAGTGCAACTCCGGGACTAGCGGTCACCGGGGAGCTGTTTTTT. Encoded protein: CSATPGLAVTGELFF.

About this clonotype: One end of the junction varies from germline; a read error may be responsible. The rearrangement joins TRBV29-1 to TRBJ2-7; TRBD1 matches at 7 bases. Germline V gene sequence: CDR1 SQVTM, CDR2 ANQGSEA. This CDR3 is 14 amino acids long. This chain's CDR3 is CSASDRAFSHEQYF. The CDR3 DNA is TGCAGCGCTTCCGACAGGGCTTTCTCCCACGAGCAGTACTTC.

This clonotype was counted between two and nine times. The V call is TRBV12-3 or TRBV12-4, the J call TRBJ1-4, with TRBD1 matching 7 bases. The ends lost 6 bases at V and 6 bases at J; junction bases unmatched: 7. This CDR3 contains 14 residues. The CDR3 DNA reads TGTGCCAGCAGCACCGACAGGGACGATGAAAAACTGTTTTTT. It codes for CASSTDRDDEKLFF.

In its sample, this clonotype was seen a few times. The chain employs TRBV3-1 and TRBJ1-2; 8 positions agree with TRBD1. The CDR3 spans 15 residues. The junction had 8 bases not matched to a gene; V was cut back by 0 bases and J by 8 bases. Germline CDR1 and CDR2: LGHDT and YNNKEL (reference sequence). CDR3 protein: CASSQDGWTGHGYTF. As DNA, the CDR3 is TGTGCCAGCAGCCAAGACGGGTGGACAGGGCACGGCTACACCTTC.

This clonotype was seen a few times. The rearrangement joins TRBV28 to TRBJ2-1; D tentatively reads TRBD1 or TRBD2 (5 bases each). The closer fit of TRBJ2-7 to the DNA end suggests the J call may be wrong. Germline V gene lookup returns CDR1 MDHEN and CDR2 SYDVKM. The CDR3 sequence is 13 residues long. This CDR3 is CASTEGRFYEQYF. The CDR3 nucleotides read TGTGCCAGCACCGAGGGACGGTTCTACGAGCAGTACTTC.

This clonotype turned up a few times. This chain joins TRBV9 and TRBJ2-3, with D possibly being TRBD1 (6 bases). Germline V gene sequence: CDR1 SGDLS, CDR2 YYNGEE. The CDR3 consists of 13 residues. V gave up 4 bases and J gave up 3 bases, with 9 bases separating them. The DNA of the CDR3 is TGTGCCAGCAGCCCAGGGGTGACAGATACGCAGTATTTT. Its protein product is CASSPGVTDTQYF.

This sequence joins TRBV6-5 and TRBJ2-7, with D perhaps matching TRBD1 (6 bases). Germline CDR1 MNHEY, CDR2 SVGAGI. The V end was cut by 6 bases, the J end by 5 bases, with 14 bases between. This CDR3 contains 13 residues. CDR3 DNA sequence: TGTGCCAGCAGACGGGACAATAACAACGAGCAGTACTTC. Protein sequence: CASRRDNNNEQYF.

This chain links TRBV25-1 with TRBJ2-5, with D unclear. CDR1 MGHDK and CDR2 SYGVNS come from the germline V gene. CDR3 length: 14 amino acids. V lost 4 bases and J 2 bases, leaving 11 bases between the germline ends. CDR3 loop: CASSVQRSQETQYF. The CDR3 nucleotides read TGTGCCAGCAGTGTGCAGAGGTCACAAGAGACCCAGTACTTC.

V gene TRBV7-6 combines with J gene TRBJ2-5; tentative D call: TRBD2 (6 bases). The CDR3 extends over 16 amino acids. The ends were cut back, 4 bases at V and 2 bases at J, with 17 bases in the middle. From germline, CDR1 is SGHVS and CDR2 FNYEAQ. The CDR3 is CASSYPVALAQETQYF. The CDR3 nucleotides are TGTGCCAGCAGCTACCCCGTGGCCCTAGCGCAAGAGACCCAGTACTTC.

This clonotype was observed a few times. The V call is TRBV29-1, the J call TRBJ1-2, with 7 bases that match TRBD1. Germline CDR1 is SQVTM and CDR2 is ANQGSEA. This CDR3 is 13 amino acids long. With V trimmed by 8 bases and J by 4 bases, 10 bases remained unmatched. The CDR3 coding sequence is TGCAGCATTTACAGGGGAAGGTTCTATGGCTACACCTTC. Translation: CSIYRGRFYGYTF.